This entry is about one T cell receptor beta chain. The target antigen is unknown. Looked up from germline, CDR1 is MGHRA and CDR2 is YSYEKL. The CDR3 consists of 16 residues. With V trimmed by 1 base and J by 6 bases, 5 bases remained unmatched. The record originates from a study of CD8+CD57+ T cells in acquired aplastic anemia. General observations from the study: The study identified roughly 31 CD8+ CDR3 sequences shared by patients and controls. Controls did not differ significantly from patients in CD8+ Simpson's diversity.

Template material for TCR beta VDJ and CDR3 profiling consisted of genomic DNA. TCRdb itself ran the reads through MiXCR, one entry per CDR3 protein. The sample lists 150,000 or so distinct CDR3 sequences, about 48% occurring once. It was patients with CD8+CD57+ cell expansion by flow cytometry who were chosen for sequencing. With no exception, the patients had severe acquired aplastic anemia. Sequenced: sorted CD4+, CD8+, or CD8+CD57+ T cells (not recorded which) from PBMCs. The chain carries TRBV4-1 and TRBJ2-1; 11 bases line up with TRBD1. The sequence was obtained from a human donor with aplastic anemia. The CDR3 DNA reads TGCGCCAGCAGCCAAGTTCCGGGACAGGGGGTCAATGAGCAGTTCTTC. It is translated as CASSQVPGQGVNEQFF.